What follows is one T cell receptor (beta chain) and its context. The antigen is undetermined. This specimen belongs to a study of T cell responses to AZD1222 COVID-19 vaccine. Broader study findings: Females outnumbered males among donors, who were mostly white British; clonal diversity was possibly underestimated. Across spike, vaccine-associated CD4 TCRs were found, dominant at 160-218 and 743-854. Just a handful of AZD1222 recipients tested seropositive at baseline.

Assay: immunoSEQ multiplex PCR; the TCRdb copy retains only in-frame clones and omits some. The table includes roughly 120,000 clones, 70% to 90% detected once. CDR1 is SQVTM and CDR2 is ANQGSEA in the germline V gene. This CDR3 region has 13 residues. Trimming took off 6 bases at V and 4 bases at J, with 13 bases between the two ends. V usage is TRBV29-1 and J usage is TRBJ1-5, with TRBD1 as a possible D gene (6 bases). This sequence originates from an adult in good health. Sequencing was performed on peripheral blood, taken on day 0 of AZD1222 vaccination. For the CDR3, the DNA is TGCAGCGTCCAGCTAGGGGGTAATCAGCCCCAGCATTTT. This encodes CSVQLGGNQPQHF.